The source of this T cell receptor beta chain is a study of early T cells in non-severe SARS-CoV-2 infection. On the study more broadly: Unsorted whole blood bulk RNA was sequenced, with unpaired chains. General study findings and limits: Clonotype matching in VDJdb favored anti-spike CD8 responses and did not capture private and CD4 specificities.

This clonotype was detected ten times or more. The antigen is undetermined. Unique molecular identifiers were affixed to single, distinct cDNA molecules. TCRdb re-called the 5' RACE reads through MiXCR, storing one row per CDR3 protein. The sample has roughly 30,000 distinct CDR3 sequences; roughly 5% are singletons. This CDR3 has 13 amino acids. The V gene lost 0 bases and the J gene lost 2 bases, with 2 bases spanning the gap. Germline lookup yields CDR1 SGHRS and CDR2 YFSETQ. The chain has TRBV5-1 and TRBJ2-2; no clear D gene. This TCR came from an adult who was a healthcare worker with PCR-confirmed SARS-CoV-2 infection or an uninfected control (not recorded which). Source material: whole blood. The CDR3 here is CASSLGNTGELFF. CDR3 nucleotide sequence: TGCGCCAGCAGCTTGGGTAACACCGGGGAGCTGTTTTTT.